The 14 T cell receptor beta chains given below trace back to one sample, sequenced in a study of hypomethylating agent response in myelodysplastic syndrome. Sequencing was performed with immunoSEQ multiplex PCR; in TCRdb, only in-frame clones are kept and a portion is missing. The top ten hold about 31% of the sample, which has 2,000 to 2,500 clones, about 80% seen once. The source material was bone marrow, sampled before or after starting hypomethylating agent treatment for myelodysplastic syndrome (not recorded which). Receptors were obtained from a human donor with myelodysplastic syndrome.

This chain links TRBV7-9 with TRBJ2-4, with a tentative D call TRBD2 (6 bases). V was shortened by 5 bases and J by 3 bases, with 14 bases between the two germline ends. This CDR3 spans 15 amino acids. Germline CDR1 reads SEHNR; CDR2 reads FQNEAQ (reference sequence). CDR3 sequence: CASSRVGLSKNIQYF. CDR3 nucleotides: TGTGCCAGCAGCCGAGTGGGACTGAGCAAAAACATTCAGTACTTC.

The table lists this clone with a count of one. The J gene is TRBJ2-7, the V gene TRBV28, with 8 bases lining up with TRBD1. Germline CDR1 is MDHEN and CDR2 is SYDVKM. CDR3 size: 14 residues. With V trimmed by 2 bases and J by 5 bases, 5 bases remained unmatched. This chain's CDR3 is CASSLLDRGNEQYF. As DNA, the CDR3 is TGTGCCAGCAGTTTACTTGACAGGGGAAACGAGCAGTACTTC.

This clone was counted between two and nine times. The chain recombines TRBV11-2 with TRBJ2-2, with 9 bases fitting TRBD2. Trimming cost V 5 bases and J 9 bases; bases outside gene matches: 16. The CDR3 runs 17 residues. In germline, CDR1 is SGHAT, CDR2 FQNNGV. CDR3: CASSRSGSGRPRRELFF. The CDR3 region has the DNA TGTGCCAGCAGCCGCTCAGGAAGCGGGAGGCCGAGGCGGGAGCTGTTTTTT.

The chain links TRBV11-3 to TRBJ2-7; D may be TRBD2 (5 bases). CDR3 length: 17 residues. The V end lost 9 bases, the J end lost 3 bases, and 27 bases lay between the germline ends. CDR1 and CDR2 (germline): SGHNT, YENEEA. CDR3 loop: CASERRTLRSRCYEQYF. CDR3 nucleotides: TGTGCCAGTGAGAGGCGGACTTTGAGATCTAGATGCTACGAGCAGTACTTC. Looking up the rest from reference TRBV11-3 and TRBJ2-7 gives the full variable domain: EAGVVQSPRYKIIEKKQPVAFWCNPISGHNTLYWYLQNLGQGPELLIRYENEEAVDDSQLPKDRFSAERLKGVDSTLKIQPAELGDSAVYLCASERRTLRSRCYEQYFGPGTRLTVT.

The gene calls are TRBV28 and TRBJ2-3; TRBD1 matches at 11 bases. V shed 10 bases and J 4 bases; nucleotides not matched to a gene: 4. The CDR3 has 13 residues. Germline lookup yields CDR1 MDHEN and CDR2 SYDVKM. The CDR3 DNA is TGTGCCATCCCGGGACAGGGGGCAGATACGCAGTATTTT. It is translated as CAIPGQGADTQYF.

J is TRBJ1-2 and V is TRBV6-6; tentative D call: TRBD1 (5 bases). In germline, CDR1 is MNHNY, CDR2 SVGAGI (reference sequence). The CDR3 consists of 12 residues. V gave up 4 bases and J gave up 6 bases, with 9 bases separating them. CDR3 in DNA: TGTGCCAGCAGTTTCGGGGGGGATGGCTACACCTTC. Amino acid sequence: CASSFGGDGYTF.

The chain links TRBV7-2 to TRBJ1-2, with D possibly matching TRBD1 (6 bases). This CDR3 comprises 14 residues. With 5 bases removed from V and 4 bases from J, the gap between germline ends came to 14 bases. Germline CDR1 is SGHTA and CDR2 is FQGNSA. CDR3 nucleotide sequence: TGTGCCAGCAGCGCCGACACAGGGCTCTATGGCTACACCTTC. Its protein is CASSADTGLYGYTF.

V gene TRBV4-3 combines with J gene TRBJ2-1; 12 nucleotides match TRBD2. CDR1 LGHNA and CDR2 YSLEER come from the germline V gene. The V and J ends lost 4 bases and 6 bases, in that order; junction bases with no gene match: 7. This CDR3 region has 16 residues. CDR3 sequence reads: CASSLRTSGDSNEQFF. CDR3 nucleotides: TGCGCCAGCAGCCTCCGGACTAGCGGGGATAGCAATGAGCAGTTCTTC.

The V gene is TRBV25-1, the J gene TRBJ2-3; no clear D. V was shortened by 2 bases and J by 6 bases, with 9 bases between the two germline ends. Germline lookup yields CDR1 MGHDK and CDR2 SYGVNS. This CDR3 spans 13 amino acids. The chain's CDR3 is CASSEGVTDTQYF. The CDR3 DNA reads as TGTGCCAGCAGTGAAGGGGTGACGGATACGCAGTATTTT.

V and J are TRBV7-9 and TRBJ2-7, with D tentatively TRBD2 (5 bases). Per the germline V gene, CDR1 is SEHNR and CDR2 is FQNEAQ (reference sequence). The CDR3 has 14 residues. V lost 2 bases to trimming and J lost 4 bases, with 12 bases between them. For the CDR3, the DNA is TGTGCCAGCAGCTTATTCCCCGGACTTTACGAGCAGTACTTC. Protein product: CASSLFPGLYEQYF. Together with reference TRBV7-9 and TRBJ2-7, the CDR3 gives the full variable domain: DTGVSQNPRHKITKRGQNVTFRCDPISEHNRLYWYRQTLGQGPEFLTYFQNEAQLEKSRLLSDRFSAERPKGSFSTLEIQRTEQGDSAMYLCASSLFPGLYEQYFGPGTRLTVT.

This chain uses TRBV6-7 with TRBJ1-3; the D is unclear. TRBV6-7 is an ORF, with its function uncertain. The CDR3 sequence is 15 residues long. V was shortened by 0 bases and J by 4 bases, with 10 bases between the two germline ends. CDR3 region: CASSYSTWLGNTIYF. The CDR3 nucleotides are TGTGCCAGCAGTTACTCGACCTGGTTAGGAAACACCATATATTTT.

The chain employs TRBV11-2 and TRBJ1-1; no definite D call. The length of the CDR3 is 13 residues. The V gene's germline CDR1 is SGHAT and CDR2 FQNNGV. Trimming cost V 5 bases and J 1 base, with 8 bases left between them. CDR3 coding DNA: TGTGCCAGCAGCCAGCCCTCGAACACTGAAGCTTTCTTT. Residues: CASSQPSNTEAFF.

V is TRBV19 and J is TRBJ1-5, with a weak D call TRBD1 (6 bases). This CDR3 has 14 amino acids. The V gene's germline CDR1 is LNHDA and CDR2 SQIVND (reference sequence). The germline V and J ends were trimmed by 5 bases and 6 bases, with 14 bases remaining between them. This CDR3 reads CASSPRDTLQPQHF. In DNA form, the CDR3 reads TGTGCCAGTAGTCCTCGGGACACCCTTCAGCCCCAGCATTTT.

This chain joins TRBV6-6 and TRBJ1-1; tentatively, D is TRBD1 (5 bases). V shed 0 bases and J shed 2 bases, with 7 bases lying between them. The CDR3 contains 14 residues. The germline V gene encodes CDR1 MNHNY and CDR2 SVGAGI (reference sequence). CDR3 amino acids: CASSYSGGNTEAFF. Here the CDR3 DNA reads TGTGCCAGCAGTTACTCGGGGGGAAACACTGAAGCTTTCTTT.